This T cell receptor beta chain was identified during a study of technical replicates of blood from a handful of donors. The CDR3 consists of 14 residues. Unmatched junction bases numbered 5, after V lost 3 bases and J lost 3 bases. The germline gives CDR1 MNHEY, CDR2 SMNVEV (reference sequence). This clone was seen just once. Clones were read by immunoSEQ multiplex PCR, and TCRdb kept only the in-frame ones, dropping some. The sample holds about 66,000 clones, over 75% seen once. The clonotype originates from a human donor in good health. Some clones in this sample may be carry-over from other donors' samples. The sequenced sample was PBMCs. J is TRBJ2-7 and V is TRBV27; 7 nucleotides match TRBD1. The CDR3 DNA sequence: TGTGCCAGCAGTTTCCAGACAGGGCACTACGAGCAGTACTTC. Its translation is CASSFQTGHYEQYF.